These 8 T cell receptor beta chains were all obtained from the same sample, sequenced in a study of blood T cell dynamics during melanoma immunotherapy. The repertoire was sequenced with immunoSEQ multiplex PCR; TCRdb's copy has only in-frame clones and lacks some. Of over 5,500 clones listed, around three quarters are singletons. Stated time point: pre-treatment baseline. The sample was blood, taken from a patient treated with checkpoint blockade. The origin of the receptors is a human donor with melanoma.

The V and J genes are TRBV2 and TRBJ1-2; D unclear. This CDR3 has 15 residues. Germline V lookup: CDR1 SNHLY, CDR2 FYNNEI. Trimming pared 5 bases from V and 1 base from J, leaving 14 bases between. CDR3 protein: CASSFDPAYNYGYTF. In nucleotides, the CDR3 is TGTGCCAGCAGTTTCGACCCAGCCTATAACTATGGCTACACCTTC.

By share, this clone ranks as medium-sized. The chain joins TRBV5-1 to TRBJ2-7; perhaps TRBD1 as D (7 bases). The CDR3 has 17 amino acids. CDR1 is SGHRS, CDR2 YFSETQ, per germline. Trimming took 0 bases from V and 6 from J, leaving 22 bases between them. The CDR3 sequence: CASSLVLTGPQGGEQYF. The CDR3 DNA sequence: TGCGCCAGCAGCTTGGTACTAACCGGGCCCCAGGGGGGCGAGCAGTACTTC.

V gene TRBV5-4 combines with J gene TRBJ1-1; D gene uncertain. Trimming left V 2 bases short and J 7 bases short, with 12 bases between. The CDR3 covers 13 residues. Germline values: CDR1 SGHNT, CDR2 YYREEE (reference sequence). DNA of the CDR3: TGTGCCAGCAGCTTACGGACGGATTTTGAAGCTTTCTTT. It codes for CASSLRTDFEAFF.

This sequence joins TRBV5-1 and TRBJ2-2; possibly TRBD1 for D (5 bases). V gave up 0 bases and J gave up 1 base, with 19 bases separating them. The CDR3 sequence is 19 residues long. CDR1 and CDR2 from the germline V gene are SGHRS and YFSETQ. DNA for the CDR3: TGCGCCAGCAGCTTGGGGCTAATTGGTCCCCAGGGGAACACCGGGGAGCTGTTTTTT. Protein product: CASSLGLIGPQGNTGELFF.

This sequence joins TRBV25-1 and TRBJ2-1, with D possibly being TRBD1 or TRBD2 (6 bases each). The CDR3 runs 13 residues. V was cut by 7 bases and J by 8 bases, with 15 bases left in between. From germline, CDR1 is MGHDK and CDR2 SYGVNS. The CDR3 reads CASKVGGNHEQFF. The CDR3 DNA sequence: TGTGCCAGCAAGGTAGGGGGGAACCATGAGCAGTTCTTC. Looking up the rest from reference TRBV25-1 and TRBJ2-1 gives the full variable domain: EADIYQTPRYLVIGTGKKITLECSQTMGHDKMYWYQQDPGMELHLIHYSYGVNSTEKGDLSSESTVSRIRTEHFPLTLESARPSHTSQYLCASKVGGNHEQFFGPGTRLTVL.

This clone was observed a handful of times. This chain uses TRBV5-1 with TRBJ1-2; D is unclear. Germline lookup yields CDR1 SGHRS and CDR2 YFSETQ. Trimming pared 4 bases from V and 4 bases from J, leaving 17 bases between. There are 15 residues in the CDR3. CDR3 sequence: CASSLAVATGYGYTF. In DNA form, the CDR3 reads TGCGCCAGCAGCCTGGCCGTGGCGACGGGCTATGGCTACACCTTC.

This clone has only a few counts. The V and J genes are TRBV7-9 and TRBJ1-1, with D perhaps matching TRBD1 (5 bases). Germline CDR1 SEHNR, CDR2 FQNEAQ (reference sequence). CDR3 length equals 13 residues. The V end was cut by 4 bases, the J end by 1 base, with 7 bases between. CDR3 DNA sequence: TGTGCCAGCAGCTGGGGGAGGAACACTGAAGCTTTCTTT. Translating gives CASSWGRNTEAFF.

The chain links TRBV18 to TRBJ2-6, with D possibly matching TRBD1 (6 bases). The CDR3 has 18 residues. Trimming took off 2 bases at V and 3 bases at J, with 17 bases between the two ends. CDR1 KGHSH and CDR2 LQKENI come from the germline V gene. The CDR3 spells CASSPVSSQGGGANVLTF. In DNA, the CDR3 is TGTGCCAGCTCACCAGTGTCTTCACAGGGTGGTGGGGCCAACGTCCTGACTTTC.